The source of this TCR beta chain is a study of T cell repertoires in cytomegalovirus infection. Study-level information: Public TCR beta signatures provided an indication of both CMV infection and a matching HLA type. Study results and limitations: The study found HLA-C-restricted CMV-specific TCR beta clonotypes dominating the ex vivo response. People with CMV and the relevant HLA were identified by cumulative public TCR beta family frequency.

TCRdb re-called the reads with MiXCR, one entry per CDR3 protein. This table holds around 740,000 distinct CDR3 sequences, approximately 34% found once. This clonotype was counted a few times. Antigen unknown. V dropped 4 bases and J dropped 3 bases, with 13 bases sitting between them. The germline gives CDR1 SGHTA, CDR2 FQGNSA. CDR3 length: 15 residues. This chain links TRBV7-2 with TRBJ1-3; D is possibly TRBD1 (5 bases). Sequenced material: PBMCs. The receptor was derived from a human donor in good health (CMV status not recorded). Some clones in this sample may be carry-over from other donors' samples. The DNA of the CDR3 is TGTGCCAGCAGCTCGCTCGGGACGGTTGGAAACACCATATATTTT. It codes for CASSSLGTVGNTIYF.